This TCR beta chain was retrieved from a study of blood T cells in healthy people across ages (dated by TCRdb to the mid-2010s). About the study as a whole: Template switching captured roughly one uniquely barcoded TCR beta cDNA molecule per two T cells in model experiments. The donors were divided into four age groups: young (average around 15 years), middle-aged (approximately 39), aged (about 60) and long-lived (about 80). Using deep sequencing normalized with unique cDNA molecular identifiers, the study measured how TCR beta repertoire diversity changes with age. Donors of different ages were randomly distributed across sequencing lanes to avoid experimental bias. For two donors (one aged 18 to 29 and one aged 80 or older), the study analyzed two additional independent replicas of 1 million unique cDNA reads from the same blood draw.

The donors were 40 or so Caucasian individuals from Russia, aged roughly 6 to 100 years, who were systemically healthy. Ten milliliters of peripheral blood were drawn from each donor into EDTA-treated Vacutainer tubes. Ficoll-Paque density-gradient centrifugation was used to isolate PBMCs, with at least 7 million per sample. Total RNA, at least 6 micrograms per sample, was extracted from PBMCs with Trizol reagent. For every donor, flow cytometry on a PBMC aliquot measured the percentage of naive CD45RAhigh/CD27high T cells. As regards this clonotype: The clone's antigen remains unknown. Base qualities are not at hand, and no much larger clone is one base apart.

For CDR1 and CDR2, the germline V gene (reference sequence) lists LNHNV and YYDKDF. The CDR3 goes from the cysteine to the phenylalanine over 13 residues. This entry keeps only the CDR3 DNA: 39 bases, framed from base 1. Overall results and qualifications from the work: As age increased, observed TCR beta diversity per million T cells dropped in a roughly linear way, and a significant reduction was already evident by age roughly 40. Conclusive comparison of naive and antigen-experienced compartments was prevented by the profiling of bulk unsorted PBMCs. The long-lived group showed more naive CD4+ T cells, fewer expanded clones and increased TCR diversity than the aged group, suggesting age selection. Because the CMV infection status of the donors was unknown, age-related changes in expanded clonotypes may potentially have been confounded. There was a strong correlation between observed TCR beta diversity and the percentage of naive T cells measured by flow cytometry. Estimates of total diversity from one million sequenced T cells were regarded as lower bounds and underestimates.

Library construction relied on 5' RACE. TCRdb shows the sequencer as Illumina HiSeq 2500. A second PCR of about 6 to 11 cycles was run with a J-beta primer mix and a sample-barcoded 5' primer. Each TCR beta cDNA molecule received a unique molecular identifier from a template-switch 5' adaptor carrying 12 random nucleotides. At least 2.5 million CDR3-containing paired-end reads were obtained from each sample. All of the RNA was converted into first-strand cDNA using the Mint cDNA synthesis kit, with a TRBC-specific oligonucleotide serving as the primer. All cDNA was treated with uracil-DNA glycosylase and then went through a first 18-cycle PCR with the universal primers M1SS and BC2_uni_R. The study's processing was this. For normalization, 1 million high-quality reads were randomly selected from each sample, with every read carrying a distinct molecular identifier. Instead of being binned into consensus sequences, reads that shared molecular identifiers were thrown out. MiTCR, with a Q25 quality threshold and the strictest error-elimination algorithm, was used for CDR3 identification, clonotype clustering and error correction. Lower-bound total TCR beta diversity was estimated with a nonparametric unseen species model using Euler transformation. TCRdb handled the public reads itself, with Q25 trimming in fastp and clone calling in MiXCR, and kept productive beta chains. Each entry merges the rows of one CDR3 protein and shows their most common DNA and genes. The V and J calls and clone size come from TCRdb's table, not from the authors' own analysis. The sample profile shows roughly 1,300,000 distinct CDR3 sequences; roughly 64% of them were found once. Clones ranked in the top ten supply 5.5% to 8% of the sample.

The chain is made from TRBV15 and TRBJ2-4; the D gene cannot be resolved reliably. The J call may be wrong; the DNA end is better matched by TRBJ2-7. The receptor comes from a man between 18 and 35 years old in good health. The sequenced material came from blood. The CDR3 region has the sequence CATSRDARYEQYF. The DNA reads as follows: TGTGCCACCAGCAGAGATGCGAGATACGAGCAGTACTTC.